This T cell receptor beta chain was observed in a study of blood T cell repertoires in COVID-19. J gave up 5 bases and V 5 bases, and 3 bases lay outside the gene matches. Germline V gene lookup returns CDR1 SGHNT and CDR2 YENEEA. The CDR3 totals 13 residues. Participant age was roughly 18 to 89 years, and participants resided in about two dozen US areas. Recovery among Cohort 3 donors was established by two negative PCRs, clearance, or symptom resolution. Authors' data handling: Amplification of reference gene primers was used by the study to estimate nucleated cell counts. Clones were sequenced by immunoSEQ multiplex PCR, and TCRdb holds only the in-frame ones, with some missing. Clonal size and the V and J genes are those of that table, whereas D and trimming came from the DNA. The sample shows under 350,000 clones, about nine tenths of them seen only once.

The source of this sequence is a woman between 40 and 55 years old who had recovered from COVID-19. The V and J genes are TRBV11-3 and TRBJ2-7; 10 bases agree with TRBD1. The specimen was PBMCs or T cells enriched from blood (not recorded which). CDR3 sequence reads: CASSGDRGNEQYF. DNA of the CDR3: TGTGCCAGCAGCGGGGACAGGGGCAACGAGCAGTACTTC.